This TCR beta chain was retrieved from a study of T cell changes during pregnancy in multiple sclerosis. Germline V gene sequence: CDR1 SGDLS, CDR2 YYNGEE. V shed 0 bases and J shed 9 bases, with 7 bases lying between them. The CDR3 length is 12 residues. This table comes from immunoSEQ multiplex PCR, and its TCRdb copy is limited to in-frame clones, with some not included. The profile shows around 70,000 clones, about nine tenths of them singletons. This TCR derives from a female donor with multiple sclerosis, enrolled in a pregnancy study. Sample: peripheral blood, taken in the second trimester of pregnancy. The chain couples TRBV9 to TRBJ2-1; D is perhaps TRBD2 (6 bases). Written as DNA, the CDR3 is TGTGCCAGCAGCGTAGAAGCGGGTGAGCAGTTCTTC. It encodes CASSVEAGEQFF.